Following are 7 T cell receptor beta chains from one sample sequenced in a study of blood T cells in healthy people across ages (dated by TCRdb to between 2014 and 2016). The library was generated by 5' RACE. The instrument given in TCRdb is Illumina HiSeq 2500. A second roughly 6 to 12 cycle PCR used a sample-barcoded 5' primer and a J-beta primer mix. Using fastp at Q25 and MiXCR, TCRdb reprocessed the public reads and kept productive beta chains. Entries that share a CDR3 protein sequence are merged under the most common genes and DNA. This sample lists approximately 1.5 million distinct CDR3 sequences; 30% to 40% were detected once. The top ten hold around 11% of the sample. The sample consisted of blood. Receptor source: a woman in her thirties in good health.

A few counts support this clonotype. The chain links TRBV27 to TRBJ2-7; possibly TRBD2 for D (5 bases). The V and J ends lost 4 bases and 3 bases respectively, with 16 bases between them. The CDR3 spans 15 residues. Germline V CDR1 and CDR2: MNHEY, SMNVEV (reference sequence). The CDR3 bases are TGTGCCAGCAGTTCAACACTCCTAGGGAGCTACGAGCAGTACTTC. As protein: CASSSTLLGSYEQYF.

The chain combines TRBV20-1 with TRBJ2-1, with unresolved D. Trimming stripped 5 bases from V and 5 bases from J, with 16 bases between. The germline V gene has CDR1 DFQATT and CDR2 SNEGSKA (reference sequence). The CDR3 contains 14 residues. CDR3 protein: CSAPSRIANNEQFF. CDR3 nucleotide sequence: TGCAGTGCTCCCTCCCGGATTGCGAACAATGAGCAGTTCTTC.

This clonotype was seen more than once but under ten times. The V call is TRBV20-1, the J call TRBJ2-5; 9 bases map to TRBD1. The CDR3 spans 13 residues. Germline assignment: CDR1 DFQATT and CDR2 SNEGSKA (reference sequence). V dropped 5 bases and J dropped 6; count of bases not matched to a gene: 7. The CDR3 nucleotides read TGCAGTGCTGCACCGGGACAGGGAAAGACCCAGTACTTC. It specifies CSAAPGQGKTQYF.

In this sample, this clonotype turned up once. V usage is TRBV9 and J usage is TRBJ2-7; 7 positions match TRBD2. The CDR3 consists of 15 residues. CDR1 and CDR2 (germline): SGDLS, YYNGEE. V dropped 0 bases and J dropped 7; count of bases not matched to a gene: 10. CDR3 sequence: CASSVERGEYNEQYF. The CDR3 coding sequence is TGTGCCAGCAGCGTAGAACGGGGGGAATACAATGAGCAGTACTTC.

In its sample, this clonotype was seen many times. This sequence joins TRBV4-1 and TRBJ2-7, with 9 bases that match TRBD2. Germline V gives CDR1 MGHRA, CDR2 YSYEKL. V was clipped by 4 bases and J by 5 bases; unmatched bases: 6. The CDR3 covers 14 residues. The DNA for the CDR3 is TGCGCCAGCAGCCTTAGCGGGGGCCTTGACGAGCAGTACTTC. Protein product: CASSLSGGLDEQYF.

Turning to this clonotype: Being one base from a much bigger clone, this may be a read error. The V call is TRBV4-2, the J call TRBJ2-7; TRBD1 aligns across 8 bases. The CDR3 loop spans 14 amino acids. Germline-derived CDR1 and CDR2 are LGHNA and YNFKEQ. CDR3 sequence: CVSSTRDRSYEQYF. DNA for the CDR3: TGTGTCAGCAGCACCAGGGACAGGAGCTACGAGCAGTACTTC.

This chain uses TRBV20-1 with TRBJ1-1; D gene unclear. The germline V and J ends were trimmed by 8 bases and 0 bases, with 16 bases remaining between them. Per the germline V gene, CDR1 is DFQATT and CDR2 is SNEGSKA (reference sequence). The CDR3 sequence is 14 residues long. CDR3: CSIPPDSMNTEAFF. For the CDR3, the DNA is TGCAGTATCCCCCCGGACTCTATGAACACTGAAGCTTTCTTT.